This T cell receptor beta chain appears in the sequencing data of a study of human T cells and chemical hapten exposure. Across the study: The variation in per-sample TCR yields arose mainly from small differences in pooled library volumes. Study-wide findings and caveats: DPC sensitization left the count of TCRs above 1 in 1000 unchanged.

The time point here: patch test 2, 6 weeks after DPC sensitization. As to treatment: therapeutic diphenylcyclopropenone sensitization with weekly scalp DPC. TCRdb called the RACE reads again in MiXCR, with one record for every CDR3 protein. The sample carries around 360,000 distinct CDR3 sequences, 6% to 7% recorded once. Ten or more counts support this clonotype. The antigen is undetermined. CDR3 size: 13 residues. The germline V gene has CDR1 MNHEY and CDR2 SMNVEV (reference sequence). V dropped 4 bases and J dropped 5 bases, with 6 bases sitting between them. The TCR sequence derives from a woman younger than 30 with alopecia areata. Some clones in this sample may be carry-over from other donors' samples. The sample in question was whole blood, obtained in connection with sensitization to the hapten diphenylcyclopropenone (DPC). V is TRBV27 and J is TRBJ1-6; D is unclear. The CDR3 reads CASSSVNNSPLHF. The CDR3 nucleotides read TGTGCCAGCAGTTCCGTAAATAATTCACCCCTCCACTTT.